These 18 T cell receptor beta chains originate from one sample sequenced in a study of T cells in Graves' hyperthyroidism and ophthalmopathy (dated by TCRdb to the late 2010s). Library generation was performed with multiplex PCR. The instrument given in TCRdb is Illumina HiSeq 2000. TCR beta CDR3 regions were amplified from RNA transcripts. For the first round of RT-PCR on the TCR CDR3, the HTBI primer set was used together with the Qiagen OneStep RT-PCR kit. TCRdb reworked the public reads: Q25 trimming with fastp, MiXCR clone assembly, productive beta chains retained. Every CDR3 protein is listed once, alongside the most common genes and DNA of its rows. The sample data list approximately 100,000 distinct CDR3 sequences, and about 40% of these were observed just once. The ten largest make up about a tenth of the sample. What was sequenced was peripheral blood or thyroid tissue (not recorded which). These receptors came from a woman in her 30s with Graves' hyperthyroidism.

In its sample, this clonotype was seen many times. The J gene is TRBJ2-7, the V gene TRBV28, with TRBD1 as a possible D gene (6 bases). V was pared by 4 bases and J by 2 bases, with 21 bases between. CDR1 and CDR2 (germline): MDHEN, SYDVKM. The CDR3 loop spans 17 amino acids. This CDR3 reads CASSSLQQGKLAYEQYF. The CDR3, as DNA: TGTGCCAGCAGTTCACTCCAACAGGGAAAACTCGCCTACGAGCAGTACTTC.

In its sample, this clonotype was seen many times. This chain connects TRBV7-3 to TRBJ2-3; unclear D gene. Trimming removed 1 base from V and 0 bases from J, with 8 bases in between. The CDR3 totals 15 residues. The germline V gene has CDR1 SGHTA and CDR2 FQGTGA. The chain's CDR3 is CASSLSLVSTDTQYF. CDR3 bases: TGTGCCAGCAGCTTAAGTCTTGTTAGCACAGATACGCAGTATTTT. The entire variable domain, with the rest obtained from reference TRBV7-3 and TRBJ2-3, is as follows: GAGVSQTPSNKVTEKGKYVELRCDPISGHTALYWYRQSLGQGPEFLIYFQGTGAADDSGLPNDRFFAVRPEGSVSTLKIQRTERGDSAVYLCASSLSLVSTDTQYFGPGTRLTVL.

The rearrangement joins TRBV7-9 to TRBJ2-7; TRBD2 matches at 11 bases. CDR3 length: 15 amino acids. The germline V gene has CDR1 SEHNR and CDR2 FQNEAQ (reference sequence). V dropped 4 bases and J dropped 2; count of bases not matched to a gene: 4. The CDR3 region has the DNA TGTGCCAGCAGCTACGGACTAGCGGGCACCTACGAGCAGTACTTC. It translates to CASSYGLAGTYEQYF.

Ten or more counts support this clonotype. The V call is TRBV30, the J call TRBJ1-1, with TRBD1 matching 8 bases. The CDR3 sequence is 14 residues long. CDR1 and CDR2 from the germline V gene are GTSNPN and SVGIG (reference sequence). With 3 bases clipped from V and 5 bases from J, the junction kept 8 bases outside the gene matches. DNA for the CDR3: TGTGCCTGGAGCCCCGAGACAGGGGTTACTGAAGCTTTCTTT. It is translated as CAWSPETGVTEAFF. The full variable domain, in which reference TRBV30 and TRBJ1-1 provide the parts outside the CDR3, is SQTIHQWPATLVQPVGSPLSLECTVEGTSNPNLYWYRQAAGRGLQLLFYSVGIGQISSEVPQNLSASRPQDRQFILSSKKLLLSDSGFYLCAWSPETGVTEAFFGQGTRLTVV.

About this clonotype: This clone may be a read error of a much larger clone one base away. The CDR3, as DNA: TGTGCCAGTAGTGAGTGGGGGAGGGCCTCCTACGAGCAGTGCTTC. Translated: CASSEWGRASYEQCF. The gene calls are TRBV19 and TRBJ2-7; 7 nucleotides line up with TRBD2. CDR1 and CDR2 (germline): LNHDA, SQIVND (reference sequence). The CDR3 sequence is 15 residues long.

This clonotype came up once. The chain has TRBV20-1 and TRBJ1-3; 10 bases match TRBD1. CDR1 and CDR2 from the germline V gene are DFQATT and SNEGSKA (reference sequence). J gave up 10 bases and V 6 bases, and 12 bases lay outside the gene matches. The CDR3 has 14 residues. The DNA of the CDR3 is TGCAGTGCGTGGGACAGGGGAGGCCAAGAGACCATATATTTT. Amino acids: CSAWDRGGQETIYF.

This clonotype was seen many times. The genes are TRBV12-3 or TRBV12-4 and TRBJ2-7, with D unclear. Between the trimmed V and J ends, which lost 5 bases and 7 bases, there was a span of 15 bases. This CDR3 contains 13 residues. The CDR3 region is CASSPSPSGEQYF. CDR3 DNA sequence: TGTGCCAGCAGTCCGAGTCCTTCTGGGGAGCAGTACTTC.

The sample holds many counts of this clonotype. The gene calls are TRBV2 and TRBJ1-2; maybe TRBD1 (5 bases). V lost 2 bases and J lost 5, with 12 bases in between. CDR1 and CDR2 from the germline V gene are SNHLY and FYNNEI. The CDR3 has 14 residues. The CDR3 reads CASSERGAEYGYTF. The DNA of the CDR3 is TGTGCCAGCAGTGAAAGAGGGGCGGAGTATGGCTACACCTTC.

This clonotype was detected ten times or more. This chain joins TRBV10-1 and TRBJ2-7; no clear D. This CDR3 is 12 amino acids long. Germline CDR1 is WNHNN and CDR2 is SYGVQD (reference sequence). The germline V and J ends were trimmed by 3 bases and 7 bases, with 10 bases remaining between them. CDR3 sequence: CASSDLRQEQYF. CDR3 bases: TGCGCCAGCAGTGATCTAAGACAAGAGCAGTACTTC.

This clonotype was seen repeatedly, ten times or more. The CDR3 loop reads CASSGGWDGTTEAFF. CDR3 sequence (DNA): TGTGCCAGCAGCGGGGGATGGGACGGCACCACTGAAGCTTTCTTT. This rearrangement joins TRBV7-2 to TRBJ1-1; tentatively, D is TRBD1 (5 bases). The CDR3 totals 15 residues. Per germline, CDR1 SGHTA and CDR2 FQGNSA. V was pared by 5 bases and J by 4 bases, with 17 bases between.

For this clonotype: One base away lies a much larger clone, so this may be a sequencing read error. The chain is built from TRBV27 and TRBJ1-1; the match to TRBD1 covers 7 bases. The germline CDR1 and CDR2 sequences are MNHEY and SMNVEV (reference sequence). The CDR3 is 15 amino acids. CDR3 amino acids: CTSSPGTVMNTEAFF. In DNA, the CDR3 is TGTACCAGCAGTCCCGGGACAGTTATGAACACTGAAGCTTTCTTT.

At least ten counts were recorded for this clonotype. The gene calls are TRBV6-5 and TRBJ2-2; the D gene is possibly TRBD2 (6 bases). Looked up from germline, CDR1 is MNHEY and CDR2 is SVGAGI. Trimming stripped 4 bases from V and 0 bases from J, with 9 bases between. This CDR3 is built from 15 residues. The CDR3 coding sequence is TGTGCCAGCAGTTCGGGACTGTCGAACACCGGGGAGCTGTTTTTT. Its protein product is CASSSGLSNTGELFF.

The table lists this clonotype with many counts. J is TRBJ2-7 and V is TRBV7-3; 8 bases map to TRBD2. V shed 1 base and J 4 bases; nucleotides not matched to a gene: 0. CDR1 is SGHTA, CDR2 FQGTGA, per germline. This CDR3 is built from 13 residues. The DNA of the CDR3 is TGTGCCAGCAGCTTAAAGCGGGAGTACGAGCAGTACTTC. It codes for CASSLKREYEQYF. Filled out from reference TRBV7-3 and TRBJ2-7, the complete variable domain reads GAGVSQTPSNKVTEKGKYVELRCDPISGHTALYWYRQSLGQGPEFLIYFQGTGAADDSGLPNDRFFAVRPEGSVSTLKIQRTERGDSAVYLCASSLKREYEQYFGPGTRLTVT.

Worth noting for this clonotype: A much larger clone lies a single base off, so this may be a read error. The chain couples TRBV28 to TRBJ1-6, with D tentatively TRBD1 (6 bases). The CDR3 is 16 amino acids. Germline assignment: CDR1 MDHEN and CDR2 SYDVKM. CDR3 amino acids: CASGDILSSYNPPLHF. The CDR3 DNA reads as TGTGCCAGCGGGGACATACTAAGCTCCTATAATCCACCCCTCCACTTT.

About this clonotype: A single base separates this from a much larger clone, so it may be a read error. The chain joins TRBV5-1 to TRBJ1-3; a possible D gene is TRBD1 (6 bases). CDR1 is SGHRS, CDR2 YFSETQ, per germline. This CDR3 has 14 amino acids. The CDR3, as DNA: TGCGCCAGCATGCCGGGGGGCTCTGGAAACGCCATATATTTT. Translation: CASMPGGSGNAIYF.

The table lists this clonotype with a few counts. The chain links TRBV10-3 to TRBJ1-1; no clear D gene. The V end lost 4 bases, the J end lost 0 bases, and 9 bases lay between the germline ends. The CDR3 has 14 residues. The germline gives CDR1 ENHRY, CDR2 SYGVKD. CDR3 protein: CAISAPPLNTEAFF. The DNA for the CDR3 is TGTGCCATCAGTGCCCCTCCTTTGAACACTGAAGCTTTCTTT.

The V call is TRBV6-1, the J call TRBJ2-3; 11 bases align to TRBD2. CDR3 length equals 17 residues. CDR1 and CDR2 from the germline V gene are MNHNS and SASEGT. V lost 6 bases, J lost 3 bases, and 11 bases stayed unmatched. Here the CDR3 DNA reads TGTGCCAGCAGCCCCCATAGCGGGAGGGCTGGGACAGATACGCAGTATTTT. Translation gives CASSPHSGRAGTDTQYF.

Points on this clonotype: A much larger clone lies a single base off, so this may be a read error. V is TRBV7-2 and J is TRBJ2-5; D gene ambiguous. The CDR3 is made up of 12 amino acids. Trimming cost V 11 bases and J 7 bases, with 17 bases left between them. Germline CDR1 reads SGHTA; CDR2 reads FQGNSA. CDR3 DNA: TGTGCCTGGAGTCGGACGACGGGGACCCAGTACTTC. This codes for CAWSRTTGTQYF. The complete variable domain, with remaining parts taken from reference TRBV7-2 and TRBJ2-5, reads GAGVSQSPSNKVTEKGKDVELRCDPISGHTALYWYRQSLGQGLEFLIYFQGNSAPDKSGLPSDRFSAERTGGSVSTLTIQRTQQEDSAVYLCAWSRTTGTQYFGPGTRLLVL.